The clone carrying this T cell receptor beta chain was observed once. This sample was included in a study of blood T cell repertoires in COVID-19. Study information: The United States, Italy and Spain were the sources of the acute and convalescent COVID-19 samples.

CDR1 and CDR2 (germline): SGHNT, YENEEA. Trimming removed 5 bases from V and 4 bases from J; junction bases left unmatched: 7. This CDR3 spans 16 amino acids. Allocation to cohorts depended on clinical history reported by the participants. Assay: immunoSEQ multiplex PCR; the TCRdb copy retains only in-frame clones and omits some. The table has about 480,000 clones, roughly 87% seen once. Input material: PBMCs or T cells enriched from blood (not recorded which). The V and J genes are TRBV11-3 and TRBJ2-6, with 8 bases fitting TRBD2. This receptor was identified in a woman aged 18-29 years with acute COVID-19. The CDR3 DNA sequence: TGTGCCAGCAGCGTTAGCGGGACGAAAGGGGCCAACGTCCTGACTTTC. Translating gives CASSVSGTKGANVLTF.